The rows below give T cell receptor beta chains drawn from one sample of a study of blood T cell repertoires in COVID-19. Only in-frame clones appear in the TCRdb table, and some are missing; sequencing was by immunoSEQ multiplex PCR. The sample contains 150,000 to 200,000 clones, around 73% of which appear only once. The sequenced sample was PBMCs or T cells enriched from blood (not recorded which). These receptors were collected from a woman between 50 and 59 years old who had recovered from COVID-19. The conserved cysteine and the conserved F or W are not part of the CDR3 here. Each record gives: CDR3 protein, V gene.

ASSLTGAGNSPLH TRBV27
ASSTPGHNYGYT TRBV19
ASSEGLAANTDTQY TRBV9
ASSIDSYEQY TRBV7-9
ASIGVSYGYT TRBV28
ASSLVAEIREKLF TRBV28
ASSQDQETQY TRBV3-1/TRBV3-2
ASSLLAGVDTQY TRBV7-3
ASSPSGRGNEQF TRBV4-2
AWSLPNRNTEAF TRBV30
ASGTGLMNTEAF TRBV2
ASSLTAPGGATEAF TRBV5-1
ASRAQGRGTEAF TRBV28
ASSLAALYGYT TRBV7-9
SAGSSYEQY TRBV29-1
ASSSAGGATYGYT TRBV7-2
ASSTTGTTVYEQY TRBV7-9
ASSQDRDRPGTEAF TRBV18
ASSQDRLAGAEEQY TRBV3-1/TRBV3-2
ASSFAGNSYNEQF TRBV7-2
ASSLGLAGVSEQF TRBV5-5
ASSTGQGDYQPQH TRBV28
ASIREAGTRAEAF TRBV19
ASTEPGEWHGYT TRBV28
ASSPTSGIFYNEQF TRBV11-1
ASSRVDRYYGYT TRBV19
ASRREGTDTQY TRBV6-5
ATSDLLYNEQF TRBV24-1
ASSETSGHTGELF TRBV5-4
AWSVQVEYEKLF TRBV30
ASGGQDNEQF TRBV7-3
ASSFLTGMNTEAF TRBV5-4
ATPGGPTYTQY TRBV10-1
ASSLARAASSYEQY TRBV11-2
ASSLNQLTEAF TRBV5-4
ASIATPGLGADTQY TRBV27
ASSLGGGGHSYT TRBV7-2
ASSGRQARNTGELF TRBV7-8
ASSGGGLGNQPQH TRBV6-5
AWSARDHLRGEQY TRBV30
ASRLASEAF TRBV19
ASSLQGADTQY TRBV5-1
ASSRESSGRTYEQY TRBV4-1
ASSTLAEQF TRBV19
ASSQGLYRRSL TRBV28
ASSPGSHDYEQY TRBV7-8
ASTETSGAWETQY TRBV4-2
ASNGQGAGVQF TRBV5-8
ASSQDGFDRAGNTIY TRBV4-3
ASSSLGRERDEQF TRBV7-3
ASSPAGVKTQY TRBV12-3/TRBV12-4
ASNPSTGGKNIQY TRBV6-5
ASSLGPSLLYTQY TRBV27
ASSPGGSYNEQF TRBV7-2
SVVRGNTEAF TRBV29-1